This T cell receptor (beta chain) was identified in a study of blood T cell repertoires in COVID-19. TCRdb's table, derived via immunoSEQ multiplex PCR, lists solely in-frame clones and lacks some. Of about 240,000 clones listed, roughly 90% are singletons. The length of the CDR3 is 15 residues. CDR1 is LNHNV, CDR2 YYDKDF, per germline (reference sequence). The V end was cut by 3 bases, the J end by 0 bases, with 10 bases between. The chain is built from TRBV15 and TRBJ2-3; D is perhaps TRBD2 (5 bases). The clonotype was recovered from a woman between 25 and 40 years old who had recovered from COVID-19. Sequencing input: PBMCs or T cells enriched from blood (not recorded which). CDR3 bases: TGTGCCACCAGCAGTGGACTGTCTAGCACAGATACGCAGTATTTT. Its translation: CATSSGLSSTDTQYF.